The rows below give T cell receptor beta chains drawn from one sample of a study of T cells after yellow fever vaccination. MiXCR was run by TCRdb on the 5' RACE reads, yielding one entry per CDR3 protein. Of about 310,000 distinct CDR3 sequences in the sample, roughly 3.5% were seen once. The sample here was PBMCs, taken on the day of the yellow fever booster vaccination. These receptor sequences come from a man aged 18 to 29 who received the YFV17D yellow fever vaccine. Both conserved end residues are trimmed from each CDR3.

J gene: TRBJ1-4; V gene: TRBV5-1; CDR3 protein: ASSFNQPGEKLF
J gene: TRBJ2-3; V gene: TRBV6-2/TRBV6-3; CDR3 protein: ASSGRSRGTDTQY
J gene: TRBJ1-6; V gene: TRBV5-1; CDR3 protein: ASSLEYKYSYNSPLH
J gene: TRBJ2-1; V gene: TRBV5-6; CDR3 protein: ASSLGGAGDDEQF
J gene: TRBJ2-3; V gene: TRBV18; CDR3 protein: ASSPPPGTQY
J gene: TRBJ2-7; V gene: TRBV6-1; CDR3 protein: ASSGGAGVFGSEQY
J gene: TRBJ1-2; V gene: TRBV12-3/TRBV12-4; CDR3 protein: ASSPEFYGYT
J gene: TRBJ1-3; V gene: TRBV4-1; CDR3 protein: ASSQPNLGVGNTIY
J gene: TRBJ2-3; V gene: TRBV3-1; CDR3 protein: ASSQPGTITDTQY
J gene: TRBJ1-1; V gene: TRBV12-3/TRBV12-4; CDR3 protein: ASSTLGSPNTEAF
J gene: TRBJ2-1; V gene: TRBV11-2; CDR3 protein: ASSLAGASSYNEQF
J gene: TRBJ2-7; V gene: TRBV7-6; CDR3 protein: ASSWDISYEQY
J gene: TRBJ1-1; V gene: TRBV12-3/TRBV12-4; CDR3 protein: ASRTGWAEAF
J gene: TRBJ1-3; V gene: TRBV5-1; CDR3 protein: ASSPGTVNSGNTIY
J gene: TRBJ2-5; V gene: TRBV7-6; CDR3 protein: ASSKGTSGTYQNQY
J gene: TRBJ2-3; V gene: TRBV7-9; CDR3 protein: ASSPRASGEPDTQY
J gene: TRBJ1-1; V gene: TRBV5-1; CDR3 protein: ASSRGGHTEAF